Sequencing of this T cell receptor beta chain was carried out in a study of tissue T cells after allogeneic stem cell transplantation (dated by TCRdb to between 2020 and 2023). At the level of the whole study: TCR beta repertoires were profiled across many tissues obtained from research autopsies of patients with and without GVHD, as well as in mouse models of GVHD. On the human side, the study was prospective and observational, with no blinding or randomization.

The time point label for this specimen denotes: mouse harvest day 7 after allogeneic transplant. Mouse grafts combined 10^7 T-cell-depleted bone marrow cells with 10^6 splenic CD5+ T cells, given via tail vein injection. GVHD in mice was modeled with a major MHC-mismatch B6 (H2b) into BALB/c (H2d) model, and tissues were profiled at day 7 or 14. On day 7 or 14 post-transplant, mouse tissues and retro-orbital blood were harvested with separate sterile tools for each animal, and livers were flushed before harvest. Before genomic DNA was isolated with the DNeasy Blood & Tissue Kit, mouse tissues were minced with razor blades in buffered saline. The paper's findings and limits, for the study overall: Not many T cell clones showed up in more than one patient, yet clustering based on motifs uncovered repertoire signatures that were shared across patients in a tissue-specific way. Sampling depth was acknowledged as a limitation, and the patient cohort was both small and clinically heterogeneous. Blood and spleen T cells captured only a limited portion of the TCR repertoire detected in tissues, in both patients and mice. Within patients, how anatomically similar tissues were was a major factor shaping TCR repertoire composition, regardless of disease or transplant status. The study did not determine which tissue TCRs were alloreactive or antigen-specific, and some clones might have been persisting host cells.

The method was the immunoSEQ multiplex PCR assay. Adaptive Biotechnologies performed the TCRbeta CDR3 sequencing at survey depth and reported CDR3 sequences, V/J genes, productive frequency and template counts. TCR beta CDR3 regions were amplified from genomic DNA rather than RNA. Processing in the source paper ran as follows. Jensen-Shannon divergence was used to quantify pairwise repertoire overlap between tissues, with a value of 1 indicating complete divergence and a value of 0 indicating identical repertoires. Tissues were clustered by single-linkage agglomerative hierarchical clustering of pairwise JSD values, and the clustering results were displayed as dendrograms. GLIPH2 was run on all patient samples with simulation_depth 1000, kmer_min_depth 3 and cdr3_length_cutoff 8, and groups with more than two unique CDR3s were retained. A standardized tissue-overlap score extrapolated Jaccard GLIPH-group overlap across patients to a standard repertoire size of 1000 clones. Linear mixed-effect models, with tissue included as a fixed effect and individual included as a random effect, were used to assess associations of diversity with clinical or experimental variables. TCRdb carries this immuneACCESS record with in-frame sequences only. Its versions omit some clonotypes, under half of them owing to an unresolved V gene in the studies checked, with the rest unexplained. That table furnishes V, J and clone size, whereas the DNA furnished D and trimming. The sample includes roughly 2,300 clones, with around three fifths observed a single time. The leading ten clones occupy 18% of the sample.

Looking up the germline V gene yields CDR1 GFQATS and CDR2 STVNSAI. Between the V and J ends, shortened by 2 bases and 7 bases respectively, the junction contains 11 bases. The CDR3 goes from the cysteine to the phenylalanine over 12 residues. Of the CDR3's DNA, 33 bases were read; they are in frame from base 1. Worth noting for this clone: Its antigen is currently not known. Gene designations and germline sequences in this entry are those of the mouse. The read ends 1 residue shy of where the CDR3 ends; the end is completed using the germline J gene.

The TCR comes from a female BALB/c mouse given C57BL/6 T cells with graft-versus-host disease after an allogeneic hematopoietic cell transplant. The specimen sequenced was liver tissue. The chain uses TRBV20 and TRBJ1-1, with TRBD1 perhaps the D gene, on 6 matching bases. The CDR3: CGARTGQIEVFF. CDR3 DNA, as far as it was read: TGTGGTGCTAGGACGGGACAAATAGAAGTCTTC.